Presented here are 3 T cell receptor beta chains from one specimen sequenced in a study of cytomegalovirus exposure and HLA in healthy donors. The repertoire was sequenced with immunoSEQ multiplex PCR; TCRdb's copy has only in-frame clones and lacks some. The sample lists some 49,000 clones, about 93% occurring once. Sequenced sample: PBMCs. The source of these receptors is a woman younger than 35 in good health and CMV-seropositive.

The chain recombines TRBV6-5 with TRBJ1-2; D unresolved. V was shortened by 0 bases and J by 4 bases, with 6 bases between the two germline ends. The V gene's germline CDR1 is MNHEY and CDR2 SVGAGI. The CDR3 spans 13 residues. The chain's CDR3 is CASSYSPLYGYTF. CDR3 bases: TGTGCCAGCAGTTACTCCCCCCTCTATGGCTACACCTTC.

The chain recombines TRBV7-3 with TRBJ2-3, with TRBD2 identical over 9 bases. The ends lost 5 bases at V and 5 bases at J; junction bases unmatched: 8. The CDR3 extends over 15 amino acids. Germline loops: CDR1 SGHTA, CDR2 FQGTGA. DNA of the CDR3: TGTGCCAGCAGCCGTATACTAGCGGGTAAAGATACGCAGTATTTT. This encodes CASSRILAGKDTQYF.

This chain connects TRBV6-5 to TRBJ2-1; TRBD2 matches at 9 bases. The CDR3 totals 14 residues. The germline V gene has CDR1 MNHEY and CDR2 SVGAGI. For the CDR3, the DNA is TGTGCTACAACGCGGGGGGGATCCTACAATGAGCAGTTCTTC. It is translated as CATTRGGSYNEQFF.